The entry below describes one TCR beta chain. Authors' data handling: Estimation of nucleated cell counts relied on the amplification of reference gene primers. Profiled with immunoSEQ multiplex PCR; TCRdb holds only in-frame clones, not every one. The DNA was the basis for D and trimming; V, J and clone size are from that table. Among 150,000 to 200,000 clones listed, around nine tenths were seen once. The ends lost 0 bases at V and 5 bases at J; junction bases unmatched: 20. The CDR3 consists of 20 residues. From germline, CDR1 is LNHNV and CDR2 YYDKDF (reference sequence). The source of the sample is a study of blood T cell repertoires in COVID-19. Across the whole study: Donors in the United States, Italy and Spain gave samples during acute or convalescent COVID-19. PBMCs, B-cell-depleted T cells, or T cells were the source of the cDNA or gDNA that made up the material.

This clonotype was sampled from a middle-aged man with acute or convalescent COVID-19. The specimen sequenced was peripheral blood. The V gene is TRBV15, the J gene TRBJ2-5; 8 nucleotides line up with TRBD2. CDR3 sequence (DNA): TGTGCCACCAGCAGAGATAGGGGCGAGGAACGGGGGGGCCCGGTTGAGACCCAGTACTTC. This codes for CATSRDRGEERGGPVETQYF.